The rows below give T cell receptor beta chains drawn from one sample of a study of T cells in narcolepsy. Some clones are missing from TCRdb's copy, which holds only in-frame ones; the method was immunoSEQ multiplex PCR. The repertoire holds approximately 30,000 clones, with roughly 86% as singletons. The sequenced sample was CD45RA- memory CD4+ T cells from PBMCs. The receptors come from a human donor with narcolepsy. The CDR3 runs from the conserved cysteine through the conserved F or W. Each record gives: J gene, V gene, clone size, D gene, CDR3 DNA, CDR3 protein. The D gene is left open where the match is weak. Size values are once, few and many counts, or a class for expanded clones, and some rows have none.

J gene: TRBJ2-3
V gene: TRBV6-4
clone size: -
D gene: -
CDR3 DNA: TGTGCCAGTAGCGTTGGGGCCACAGATACGCAGTATTTT
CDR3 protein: CASSVGATDTQYF

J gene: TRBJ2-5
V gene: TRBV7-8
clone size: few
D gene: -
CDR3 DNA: TGTGCCAGCAGCTTAGCGATGGAGACCCAGTACTTC
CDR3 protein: CASSLAMETQYF

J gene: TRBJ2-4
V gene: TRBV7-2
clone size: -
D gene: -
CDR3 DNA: TGTGCCAGCAGCTTAGGAGTAGTCAGCTTAGCCAAAAACATTCAGTACTTC
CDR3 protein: CASSLGVVSLAKNIQYF

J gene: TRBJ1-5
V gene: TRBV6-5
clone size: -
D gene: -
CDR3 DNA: TGTGCCAGCAGTTACACACTCGATCAGCCCCAGCATTTT
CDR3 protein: CASSYTLDQPQHF

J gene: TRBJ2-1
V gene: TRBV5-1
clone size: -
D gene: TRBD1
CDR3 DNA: TGCGCCAGCACCCGGGACAGTACGGACAATGAGCAGTTCTTC
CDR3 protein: CASTRDSTDNEQFF

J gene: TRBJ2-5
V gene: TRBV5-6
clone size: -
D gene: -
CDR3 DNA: TGTGCCAGCAGCCGGAGGGCAGGGAGAGAGACCCAGTACTTC
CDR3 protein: CASSRRAGRETQYF

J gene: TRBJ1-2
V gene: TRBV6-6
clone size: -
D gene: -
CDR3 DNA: TGTGCCAGCAGTTCGGCTGGGGGATCTGGGGGCTACACCTTC
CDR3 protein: CASSSAGGSGGYTF

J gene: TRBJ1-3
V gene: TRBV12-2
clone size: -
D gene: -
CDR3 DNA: TGTGCAAGTCGCTTTGACACCATATATTTT
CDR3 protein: CASRFDTIYF

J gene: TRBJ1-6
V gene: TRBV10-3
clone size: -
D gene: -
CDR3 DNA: TGTGCCATCAGTGATCATGAGGGTTCACCCCTCCACTTT
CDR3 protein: CAISDHEGSPLHF

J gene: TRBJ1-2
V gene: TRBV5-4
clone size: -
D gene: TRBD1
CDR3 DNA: TGTGCCAGCAGCCGAAGACAGGGGGCGCGGGACTATGGCTACACCTTC
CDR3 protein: CASSRRQGARDYGYTF

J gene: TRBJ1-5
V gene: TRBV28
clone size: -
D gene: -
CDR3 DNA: TGTGCCAGCAGGCCATTATCCGGGTTTTTTGATAGCAATCAGCCCCAGCATTTT
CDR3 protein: CASRPLSGFFDSNQPQHF

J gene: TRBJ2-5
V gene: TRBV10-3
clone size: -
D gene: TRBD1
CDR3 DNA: TGTGCCATCAGCCTGGGACAGGGTATTGAGACCCAGTACTTC
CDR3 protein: CAISLGQGIETQYF

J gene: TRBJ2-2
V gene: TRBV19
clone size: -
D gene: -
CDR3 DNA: TGTGCCAGTAGTACCTACAGGGAGGTCGGGGAGCTGTTTTTT
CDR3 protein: CASSTYREVGELFF

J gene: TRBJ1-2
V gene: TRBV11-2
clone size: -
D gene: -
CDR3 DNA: TGTGCCAGCAGCTTAGATCTGTCCCCGCGGGGCTACACCTTC
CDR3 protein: CASSLDLSPRGYTF

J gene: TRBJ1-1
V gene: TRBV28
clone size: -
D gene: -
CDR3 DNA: TGTGCCAGCAGGCTCCACACTGAAGCTTTCTTT
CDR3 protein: CASRLHTEAFF

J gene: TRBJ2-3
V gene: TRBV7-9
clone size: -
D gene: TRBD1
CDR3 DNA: TGTGCCAGCAGCTTGGGACAGGGGCTGAATACGCAGTATTTT
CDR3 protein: CASSLGQGLNTQYF

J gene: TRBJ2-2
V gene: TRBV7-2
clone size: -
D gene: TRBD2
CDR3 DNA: TGTGCCAGCAGCTTAGCTCTGTGGACTAGCAGGAATACGAACACCGGGGAGCTGTTTTTT
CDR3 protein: CASSLALWTSRNTNTGELFF

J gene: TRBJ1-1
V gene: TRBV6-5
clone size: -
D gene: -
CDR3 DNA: TGTGCCAGCAGTTACTTACAGGGGAACACTGAAGCTTTCTTT
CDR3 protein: CASSYLQGNTEAFF

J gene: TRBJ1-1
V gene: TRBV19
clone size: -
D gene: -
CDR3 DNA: TGTGCCAGTAGTGATGGGGTCACGGGCCCGAACACTGAAGCTTTCTTT
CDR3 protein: CASSDGVTGPNTEAFF

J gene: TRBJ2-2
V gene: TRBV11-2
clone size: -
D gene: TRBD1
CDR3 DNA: TGTGCCAGCAGCTTAGTGACAGGGGGCGGAACCGGGGAGCTGTTTTTT
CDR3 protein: CASSLVTGGGTGELFF

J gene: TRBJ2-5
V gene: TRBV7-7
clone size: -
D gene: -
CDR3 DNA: TGTGCCAGCAGCCTAGGGGGGATCGAGACCCAGTACTTC
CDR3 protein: CASSLGGIETQYF

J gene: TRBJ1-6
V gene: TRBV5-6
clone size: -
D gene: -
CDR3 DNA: TGTGCCAGCAGCTTCGGGGAGATCAATTCACCCCTCCACTTT
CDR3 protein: CASSFGEINSPLHF

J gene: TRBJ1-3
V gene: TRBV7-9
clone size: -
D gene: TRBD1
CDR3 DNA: TGTGCCAGCAGCGCTCCGACAGGGAGAAGTTCTGGAAACACCATATATTTT
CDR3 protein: CASSAPTGRSSGNTIYF

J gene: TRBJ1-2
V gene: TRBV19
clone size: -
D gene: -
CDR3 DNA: TGTGCCAGTACCCGTGGGATAGGGAACTATGGCTACACCTTC
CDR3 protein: CASTRGIGNYGYTF

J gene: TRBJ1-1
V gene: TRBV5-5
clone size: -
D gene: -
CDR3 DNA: TGTGCCAGCAGCTTGGGTCCGAACACTGAAGCTTTCTTT
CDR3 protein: CASSLGPNTEAFF

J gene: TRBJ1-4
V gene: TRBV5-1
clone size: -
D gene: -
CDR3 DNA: TGCGCCAGCACCCCGGGTAGGGGGGAGCGGGAAAAACTGTTTTTT
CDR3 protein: CASTPGRGEREKLFF

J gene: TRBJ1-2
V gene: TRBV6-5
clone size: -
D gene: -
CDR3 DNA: TGTGCCAGCAGTTACTCGAAAGGGGAGATATATGGCTACACCTTC
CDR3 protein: CASSYSKGEIYGYTF

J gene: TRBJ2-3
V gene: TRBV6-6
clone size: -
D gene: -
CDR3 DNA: TGTGCCAGCAGTTCGAGGACAGTTTCTAGCACAGATACGCAGTATTTT
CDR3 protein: CASSSRTVSSTDTQYF

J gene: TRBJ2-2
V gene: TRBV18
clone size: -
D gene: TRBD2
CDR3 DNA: TGTGCCAGCTCACCCCGGACTAGCGGGGTCACCGGGGAGCTGTTTTTT
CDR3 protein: CASSPRTSGVTGELFF

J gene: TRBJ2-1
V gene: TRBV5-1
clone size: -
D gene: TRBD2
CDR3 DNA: TGCGCCAGCAGCATAACAGCGGGGGAGGATGAGCAGTTCTTC
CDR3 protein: CASSITAGEDEQFF

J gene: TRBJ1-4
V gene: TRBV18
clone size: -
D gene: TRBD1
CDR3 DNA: TGTGCCAGCTCACCGGGACAGGATGAAAAACTGTTTTTT
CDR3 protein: CASSPGQDEKLFF